The 4 T cell receptor beta chains given below trace back to one sample, sequenced in a study of T cell responses to AZD1222 COVID-19 vaccine. Measured with immunoSEQ multiplex PCR; TCRdb has only the in-frame clones, and not every one. The repertoire includes over 150,000 clones, roughly 90% of them detected once, and approximately 4.3% sits in the top ten. This specimen was peripheral blood, taken 28 days after the second AZD1222 dose. Every receptor here comes from an adult who received the AZD1222 COVID-19 vaccine.

The chain combines TRBV6-5 with TRBJ1-2; 9 bases are shared with TRBD1. The V gene end was trimmed by 6 bases and the J gene end by 7 bases; junction bases not matched to a gene: 3. Germline CDR1 reads MNHEY; CDR2 reads SVGAGI. The CDR3 extends over 12 amino acids. CDR3 sequence reads: CASRDRGGGYTF. The CDR3 DNA follows: TGTGCCAGCAGGGACAGGGGAGGTGGCTACACCTTC.

V and J are TRBV2 and TRBJ1-1, with D uncertain. With 0 bases removed from V and 6 bases from J, the gap between germline ends came to 11 bases. Germline V gene data show CDR1 as SNHLY and CDR2 as FYNNEI. The CDR3 is 14 residues long. This CDR3 reads CASSEAGREAEAFF. The CDR3 nucleotides read TGTGCCAGCAGTGAAGCGGGGAGGGAGGCTGAAGCTTTCTTT.

The rearrangement links TRBV2 to TRBJ2-1; 8 positions agree with TRBD2. Losses at the gene ends were 5 bases for V and 5 bases for J; bases not matched to a gene: 8. Looked up from germline, CDR1 is SNHLY and CDR2 is FYNNEI. The CDR3 length is 15 residues. The CDR3 coding sequence is TGTGCCAGCAGTCACGGCACTAGCGGTCACAATGAGCAGTTCTTC. Translating gives CASSHGTSGHNEQFF.

A note on this clone: Other nucleotide sequences from this sample produce the same CDR3. The V gene is TRBV5-6, the J gene TRBJ2-7, with D perhaps matching TRBD2 (5 bases). CDR3 size: 11 residues. Germline loops: CDR1 SGHDT, CDR2 YYEEEE. V lost 3 bases and J 4 bases, leaving 5 bases between the germline ends. CDR3 coding DNA: TGTGCCAGCAGCTCGGGATACGAGCAGTACTTC. This gives the protein CASSSGYEQYF.